The clone carrying this TCR beta chain was picked up a small number of times. Its antigen is unknown. The data were obtained in a study of blood T cells in healthy people across ages. The study isolated at least 7 million PBMCs from each sample. The second PCR ran about 6 to 12 cycles with a sample-barcoded 5' primer and J-beta primers. One entry per CDR3 protein results from TCRdb running MiXCR on the 5' RACE reads. This table holds around 1,000,000 distinct CDR3 sequences, roughly 24% found once. CDR1 and CDR2 from the germline V gene are MGHRA and YSYEKL. Trimming left V 3 bases short and J 1 base short, with 15 bases between. The CDR3 sequence is 16 residues long. Findings and caveats of the study: Roughly linear age-related decline in beta diversity appeared, significant by age around 40.

This sample was shared with a second study, whose subject was T cells of mothers and their children.

Sequenced material: blood. The chain combines TRBV4-1 with TRBJ2-5; tentatively, D is TRBD2 (5 bases). This sequence originates from a girl aged 2 to 9 in good health. CDR3 sequence reads: CASSQSSGPPQETQYF. The DNA for the CDR3 is TGCGCCAGCAGCCAGAGCAGCGGACCCCCCCAAGAGACCCAGTACTTC.